The sequence of this TCR beta chain was determined in a study of post-analysis software for immune sequencing data. Study summary: The cohort encompassed relapsing-remitting, secondary progressive and progressive-relapsing multiple sclerosis disease courses.

The CDR3 has 13 residues. Looked up from germline, CDR1 is SGHDN and CDR2 is FVKESK. V dropped 4 bases and J dropped 9; count of bases not matched to a gene: 6. Each TCR beta cDNA library carried unique molecular identifiers. In TCRdb, the PCR reads were re-called with MiXCR into one record per CDR3 protein. The repertoire includes roughly 870,000 distinct CDR3 sequences, about 57% of them detected once, and approximately 4.5% sits in the top ten. Concerning this clonotype itself: Its antigen is still unknown.

Overall study results and limits: Strong same-batch co-clustering of samples appeared with F measure clustering. When patients were compared with controls, roughly five TRBV segments were more frequent, TRBV5-6, TRBV5-1 and TRBV20-1 among them.

The source of this sequence is a girl aged 10 to 17 with multiple sclerosis. The chain employs TRBV14 and TRBJ2-3, with TRBD2 identical over 8 bases. Sample: blood. The CDR3 here is CASSRDLAGTQYF. The CDR3 bases are TGTGCCAGCAGCCGAGACTTAGCGGGAACGCAGTATTTT.